Below, 15 T cell receptor beta chains from the same sample are listed, as sequenced in a study of cytomegalovirus exposure and HLA in healthy donors. It was with 60 Vbeta and 13 Jbeta primers that the PCR ran. The protocol was immunoSEQ multiplex PCR, while the TCRdb copy is restricted to in-frame clones and leaves out a portion. Here the sample spans under 200,000 clones, 75% to 90% being singletons. The sequenced sample was PBMCs. These TCRs come from a human donor in good health.

The genes are TRBV6-1 and TRBJ1-2, with 10 nucleotides matching TRBD1. Unmatched junction bases numbered 7, after V lost 10 bases and J lost 2 bases. Per the germline V gene, CDR1 is MNHNS and CDR2 is SASEGT. The CDR3 is 14 residues long. The CDR3 DNA sequence: TGTGCCATAGAGACAGGGGGCGGCAACTATGGCTACACCTTC. Translation gives CAIETGGGNYGYTF.

The chain uses TRBV7-9 and TRBJ1-2; no clear D gene. The length of the CDR3 is 12 residues. V was pared by 6 bases and J by 8 bases, with 13 bases between. Germline CDR1 reads SEHNR; CDR2 reads FQNEAQ (reference sequence). CDR3 coding DNA: TGTGCCAGCAGGCTAACCGGGAAAGGCTACACCTTC. Residues: CASRLTGKGYTF.

The chain is built from TRBV11-3 and TRBJ2-6; 7 bases match TRBD2. This CDR3 region has 16 residues. J gave up 2 bases and V 0 bases, and 1 base lay outside the gene matches. Germline V CDR1 and CDR2: SGHNT, YENEEA. In DNA form, the CDR3 reads TGTGCCAGCAGCTTAGATGGGGGGGCTGGGGCCAACGTCCTGACTTTC. Translation gives CASSLDGGAGANVLTF.

This clone has just a few counts. The chain links TRBV11-2 to TRBJ1-2, with D perhaps TRBD1 (5 bases). The germline CDR1 and CDR2 sequences are SGHAT and FQNNGV. Between the trimmed V and J ends, which lost 1 base and 4 bases, there was a span of 13 bases. The CDR3 runs 15 residues. This CDR3 is CASSLGSDSSYGYTF. For the CDR3, the DNA is TGTGCCAGCAGCTTAGGAAGCGACAGCAGCTATGGCTACACCTTC. Supplemented by reference TRBV11-2 and TRBJ1-2, the full variable domain reads EAGVAQSPRYKIIEKRQSVAFWCNPISGHATLYWYQQILGQGPKLLIQFQNNGVVDDSQLPKDRFSAERLKGVDSTLKIQPAKLEDSAVYLCASSLGSDSSYGYTFGSGTRLTVV.

V usage is TRBV5-1 and J usage is TRBJ2-7; D possibly corresponds to TRBD1 (6 bases). Per the germline V gene, CDR1 is SGHRS and CDR2 is YFSETQ. The V and J ends lost 7 bases and 0 bases respectively, with 14 bases between them. CDR3 length: 14 residues. The CDR3 coding sequence is TGCGCCAGCGGACAAGGGACACTCTCCTACGAGCAGTACTTC. Translated: CASGQGTLSYEQYF. The entire variable domain, with the rest obtained from reference TRBV5-1 and TRBJ2-7, is as follows: KAGVTQTPRYLIKTRGQQVTLSCSPISGHRSVSWYQQTPGQGLQFLFEYFSETQRNKGNFPGRFSGRQFSNSRSEMNVSTLELGDSALYLCASGQGTLSYEQYFGPGTRLTVT.

The genes are TRBV5-4 and TRBJ1-1, with 9 bases aligning to TRBD1. The V and J ends lost 4 bases and 4 bases, in that order; junction bases with no gene match: 5. The length of the CDR3 is 14 residues. CDR1 and CDR2 from the germline V gene are SGHNT and YYREEE (reference sequence). The CDR3 reads CASSEWTGATEAFF. The DNA of the CDR3 is TGTGCCAGCAGCGAGTGGACAGGGGCCACTGAAGCTTTCTTT. Complete variable domain (other parts from reference TRBV5-4 and TRBJ1-1): ETGVTQSPTHLIKTRGQQVTLRCSSQSGHNTVSWYQQALGQGPQFIFQYYREEENGRGNFPPRFSGLQFPNYSSELNVNALELDDSALYLCASSEWTGATEAFFGQGTRLTVV.

Only one count was recorded for this clone. J is TRBJ2-2 and V is TRBV27; 10 nucleotides line up with TRBD1. The CDR3 covers 17 residues. J lost 0 bases, V lost 6 bases, and 7 bases had no gene match. Germline CDR1 is MNHEY and CDR2 is SMNVEV (reference sequence). In DNA, the CDR3 is TGTGCCAGCAGGCAGGACAGGGGGATATCGAACACCGGGGAGCTGTTTTTT. Its protein is CASRQDRGISNTGELFF.

The chain combines TRBV11-2 with TRBJ2-2, with 13 positions matching TRBD2. J was trimmed by 5 bases and V by 6 bases; bases with no gene match: 6. CDR1 SGHAT and CDR2 FQNNGV come from the germline V gene. This CDR3 is 16 amino acids long. The CDR3 DNA follows: TGTGCCAGCAGACAGGGGACTAGCGGGGTAACCGGGGAGCTGTTTTTT. This gives the protein CASRQGTSGVTGELFF.

The V and J genes are TRBV10-2 and TRBJ1-2; 8 nucleotides match TRBD1. The CDR3 contains 14 residues. V was clipped by 0 bases and J by 4 bases; unmatched bases: 1. CDR1 WSHSY and CDR2 SAAADI come from the germline V gene. CDR3 bases: TGCGCCAGCAGTGAGTCGCAGGGGGCCTATGGCTACACCTTC. It translates to CASSESQGAYGYTF.

The chain's CDR3 is CASSLEDWNSPLHF. The CDR3 coding sequence is TGCGCCAGCAGCTTGGAAGACTGGAATTCACCCCTCCACTTT. This chain uses TRBV5-1 with TRBJ1-6; no definite D call. CDR1 is SGHRS and CDR2 is YFSETQ in the germline V gene. This CDR3 comprises 14 residues. Trimming removed 0 bases at V and 7 bases at J, with 8 bases between.

This clone has only a few counts. This chain uses TRBV6-5 with TRBJ1-1; 8 bases are shared with TRBD1. Germline CDR1 is MNHEY and CDR2 is SVGAGI. The CDR3 extends over 14 amino acids. V lost 5 bases and J lost 4; bases outside the gene matches: 6. The CDR3 bases are TGTGCCAGCAGTCAGACAGGGGATGGCACTGAAGCTTTCTTT. Encoded protein: CASSQTGDGTEAFF.

Only a few counts were recorded for this clone. The chain couples TRBV28 to TRBJ1-6; D unclear. The germline V and J ends were trimmed by 2 bases and 4 bases, with 9 bases remaining between them. The germline V gene encodes CDR1 MDHEN and CDR2 SYDVKM. CDR3 length: 15 residues. The CDR3 sequence is CASSLGSVYNSPLHF. As DNA, the CDR3 is TGTGCCAGCAGTTTAGGGAGTGTTTATAATTCACCCCTCCACTTT. Full variable domain (outside the CDR3, taken from reference TRBV28 and TRBJ1-6): DVKVTQSSRYLVKRTGEKVFLECVQDMDHENMFWYRQDPGLGLRLIYFSYDVKMKEKGDIPEGYSVSREKKERFSLILESASTNQTSMYLCASSLGSVYNSPLHFGNGTRLTVT.

About this clone itself: The sample has other DNA sequences that encode this CDR3 too. The genes are TRBV9 and TRBJ2-1, with 8 bases identical to TRBD2. The V gene end was trimmed by 0 bases and the J gene end by 4 bases; junction bases not matched to a gene: 6. The CDR3 is 16 amino acids. Germline assignment: CDR1 SGDLS and CDR2 YYNGEE. The CDR3 nucleotides are TGTGCCAGCAGCGTAGAGGGTAGCGGGGCGTACAATGAGCAGTTCTTC. Its protein is CASSVEGSGAYNEQFF. The entire variable domain, with the rest obtained from reference TRBV9 and TRBJ2-1, is as follows: DSGVTQTPKHLITATGQRVTLRCSPRSGDLSVYWYQQSLDQGLQFLIQYYNGEERAKGNILERFSAQQFPDLHSELNLSSLELGDSALYFCASSVEGSGAYNEQFFGPGTRLTVL.

The V and J genes are TRBV11-2 and TRBJ1-4; TRBD1 agrees at 11 bases. Trimming took 5 bases from V and 8 from J; bases not matched to a gene: 10. This CDR3 is built from 16 residues. CDR1 SGHAT and CDR2 FQNNGV come from the germline V gene. CDR3 loop: CASSANRDRGWEKLFF. DNA for the CDR3: TGTGCCAGCAGCGCAAACCGGGACAGGGGGTGGGAAAAACTGTTTTTT.

The V call is TRBV7-9, the J call TRBJ2-5; perhaps TRBD2 as D (5 bases). Trimming left V 3 bases short and J 11 bases short, with 13 bases between. The CDR3 contains 12 residues. Per the germline V gene, CDR1 is SEHNR and CDR2 is FQNEAQ (reference sequence). The CDR3 coding sequence is TGTGCCAGCAGCTTGGAGGATTGGAGGCAGTACTTC. Protein sequence: CASSLEDWRQYF.